A single sample gave rise to the 27 T cell receptor beta chains below, sequenced in a study of T cell clonality in common variable immunodeficiency. Only in-frame clones appear in the TCRdb table, and some are missing; sequencing was by immunoSEQ multiplex PCR. The sample has tens of thousands of clones, none seen only once; the top ten hold 2.5% to 3%. Sequenced: peripheral blood mononuclear cells. These receptors were obtained from a person aged 18-70 years in good health.

This clone was recorded at least ten times. The observed sequence ends 3 residues before the CDR3 terminus, with the missing tail filled in from the germline J gene. The chain couples TRBV30 to TRBJ1-1; D is perhaps TRBD1 (5 bases). CDR1 and CDR2 from the germline V gene are GTSNPN and SVGIG (reference sequence). This CDR3 spans 13 amino acids. The ends were cut back, 3 bases at V and 7 bases at J, with 15 bases in the middle. The CDR3 region is CAWRDSGDSEAFF. The DNA read from the CDR3 is TGTGCCTGGAGAGACTCAGGAGACAGTGAA.

The sample holds many counts of this clone. The read terminates 3 residues ahead of where the CDR3 ends, so the germline J gene completes it. The chain joins TRBV5-6 to TRBJ2-5; tentative D call: TRBD1 (6 bases). Germline CDR1 SGHDT, CDR2 YYEEEE. Trimming left V 4 bases short and J 1 base short, with 14 bases between. The CDR3 sequence is 15 residues long. The CDR3 loop is CASSHDRFPQETQYF. The DNA read from the CDR3 is TGTGCCAGCAGCCACGACAGGTTCCCCCAAGAGACC.

This clone was recorded a few times. The read terminates 3 residues before the CDR3 end, so the remaining end is supplied by the germline J gene. This sequence joins TRBV18 and TRBJ2-1; 10 bases line up with TRBD1. Germline lookup yields CDR1 KGHSH and CDR2 LQKENI. The CDR3 is 15 amino acids. V trimming: 3 bases; J trimming: 8 bases; junction bases outside the gene matches: 7. CDR3 sequence reads: CASSPGTGAIYEQFF. CDR3 DNA (partial): TGTGCCAGCTCACCGGGGACAGGGGCGATTTATGAG.

This clone has a count of ten or more. The missing CDR3 end, 3 residues past where the read stops, is filled in from the germline J gene. This sequence joins TRBV7-9 and TRBJ1-3; unclear D gene. The CDR3 has 15 residues. From germline, CDR1 is SEHNR and CDR2 FQNEAQ (reference sequence). Trimming pared 3 bases from V and 5 bases from J, leaving 14 bases between. CDR3 bases read: TGTGCCAGCAGCTTCAGTGGGCAGTCCCGAAACACC. Its translation: CASSFSGQSRNT. The whole CDR3 protein reads CASSFSGQSRNTIYF. Full variable domain (rest looked up from reference TRBV7-9 and TRBJ1-3): DTGVSQNPRHKITKRGQNVTFRCDPISEHNRLYWYRQTLGQGPEFLTYFQNEAQLEKSRLLSDRFSAERPKGSFSTLEIQRTEQGDSAMYLCASSFSGQSRNTIYFGEGSWLTVV.

This clone was counted ten times or more. This CDR3 is CASSLGHSRGYTF. CDR3 DNA, as far as it was read: TGTGCCAGCAGCTTGGGACACTCTCGCGGC. V is TRBV5-6 and J is TRBJ1-2, with D hard to call. The read falls 3 residues short of the CDR3 end, and the missing part is taken from the germline J gene. The germline gives CDR1 SGHDT, CDR2 YYEEEE. The CDR3 is made up of 13 amino acids.

The sample holds many counts of this clone. The read stops 3 residues short of the end of the CDR3; the missing end is completed from the germline J gene. V and J are TRBV12-3 or TRBV12-4 and TRBJ2-7; D is unclear. V was clipped by 3 bases and J by 3 bases, with 6 bases between them. This CDR3 is 12 amino acids long. The CDR3 spells CASSFPGYEQYF. Incomplete CDR3 DNA: TGTGCCAGCAGTTTCCCCGGCTACGAG.

In its sample, this clone was seen many times. The DNA ends 3 residues before the CDR3 does, and the rest of the CDR3 is filled in from the germline J gene. The J gene is TRBJ2-1, the V gene TRBV29-1, with D possibly matching TRBD1 (6 bases). Deletions cut 4 bases from V and 0 bases from J, with 10 bases between. The germline V gene encodes CDR1 SQVTM and CDR2 ANQGSEA. The CDR3 is 14 residues long. Here the CDR3 reads CSVGDISSYNEQFF. CDR3 bases read: TGCAGCGTTGGGGACATAAGCTCCTACAATGAG.

This clone was detected many times. The CDR3 extends 3 residues past the end of the read, so its final part is completed from the germline J gene. The chain is built from TRBV2 and TRBJ1-1; 7 bases map to TRBD1. The CDR3 is 15 amino acids. Germline values: CDR1 SNHLY, CDR2 FYNNEI. V shed 2 bases and J 3 bases; nucleotides not matched to a gene: 6. CDR3: CASSESITGDTEAFF. CDR3 DNA, as far as it was read: TGTGCCAGCAGTGAATCGATAACAGGGGACACTGAA.

The sample holds a few counts of this clone. A much larger clone is a single base away; this may be a read error. The CDR3 end lies 3 residues beyond the end of the read and is filled in from the germline J gene. This chain connects TRBV7-9 to TRBJ2-7; 8 bases align to TRBD2. The CDR3 spans 14 residues. Germline CDR1 is SEHNR and CDR2 is FQNEAQ (reference sequence). V lost 5 bases to trimming and J lost 4 bases; unmatched junction nucleotides: 7. Incomplete CDR3 DNA: TGTGCCAGCAGCGGCAGCGGGAGAGAATACGAG. Translated: CASSGSGREYE. The CDR3 in full is CASSGSGREYEQYF.

The table lists this clone with many counts. The CDR3 goes on 3 residues after the read ends, and that part is filled in from the germline J gene. The chain is built from TRBV18 and TRBJ2-7; 8 nucleotides line up with TRBD1. The CDR3 totals 14 residues. Losses at the gene ends were 3 bases for V and 4 bases for J; bases not matched to a gene: 5. CDR1 KGHSH and CDR2 LQKENI come from the germline V gene. Here the CDR3 reads CASSPTGDGYEQYF. Incomplete CDR3 DNA: TGTGCCAGCTCACCGACAGGGGACGGGTACGAG.

A note on this clone: The read ends 3 residues before the CDR3 terminus; that terminus is restored from the germline J gene. The chain is built from TRBV20-1 and TRBJ2-5; a possible D gene is TRBD1 (6 bases). The CDR3 is made up of 15 amino acids. Germline V lookup: CDR1 DFQATT, CDR2 SNEGSKA (reference sequence). The V end lost 0 bases, the J end lost 2 bases, and 13 bases lay between the germline ends. The part of the CDR3 DNA that was read is TGCAGTGCTAGAGATCCCCGCGGACAGCAAGAGACC. Residues: CSARDPRGQQET. The entire CDR3 sequence reads CSARDPRGQQETQYF.

At least ten counts were recorded for this clone. Read data end 3 residues before the CDR3 end; the end is taken from the germline J gene. The chain links TRBV7-9 to TRBJ1-4; 10 nucleotides agree with TRBD1. V lost 5 bases to trimming and J lost 8 bases; unmatched junction nucleotides: 8. CDR1 is SEHNR and CDR2 is FQNEAQ in the germline V gene (reference sequence). The length of the CDR3 is 15 residues. Partial CDR3 DNA: TGTGCCAGCAGCCCTCGGACAGGGGGTAACGAAAAA. It encodes CASSPRTGGNEK. The entire CDR3 is CASSPRTGGNEKLFF. The full variable domain, with the rest looked up from reference TRBV7-9 and TRBJ1-4, is DTGVSQNPRHKITKRGQNVTFRCDPISEHNRLYWYRQTLGQGPEFLTYFQNEAQLEKSRLLSDRFSAERPKGSFSTLEIQRTEQGDSAMYLCASSPRTGGNEKLFFGSGTQLSVL.

By sample share, this clone is medium-sized. The DNA read from the CDR3 is TGTGCCAGCAGTAAAGTAGCGGGAGGTGGAGAGACC. Translated: CASSKVAGGGET. The whole CDR3 is CASSKVAGGGETQYF. This chain uses TRBV6-1 with TRBJ2-5; TRBD2 agrees at 10 bases. The read comes to an end 3 residues before the CDR3 does, leaving the germline J gene to fill in the end. The trim removed 5 bases at V and 4 bases at J, leaving 7 bases unmatched. The CDR3 runs 15 residues. The germline V gene encodes CDR1 MNHNS and CDR2 SASEGT.

This clone was detected many times. The read falls 3 residues short of the CDR3 end, and the missing part is taken from the germline J gene. This chain uses TRBV20-1 with TRBJ2-1; no clear D gene. Germline V gene lookup returns CDR1 DFQATT and CDR2 SNEGSKA (reference sequence). The CDR3 extends over 12 amino acids. The DNA read from the CDR3 is TGCTCCCTTGTGCGGCCCTACAATGAG. Residues: CSLVRPYNE. The entire CDR3 is CSLVRPYNEQFF.

This clone was picked up many times. Read data end 3 residues before the CDR3 end; the end is taken from the germline J gene. V and J are TRBV20-1 and TRBJ2-3; 9 nucleotides agree with TRBD2. The CDR3 length is 14 residues. V was clipped by 6 bases and J by 5 bases; unmatched bases: 9. In germline, CDR1 is DFQATT, CDR2 SNEGSKA (reference sequence). The covered CDR3 bases are TGCAGTGCCCCAGGGGCGGGGGGGGAAGATACG. Translating it yields CSAPGAGGEDT. The entire CDR3 sequence reads CSAPGAGGEDTQYF.

The table lists this clone with many counts. The CDR3 end is not reached by the read, which stops 3 residues before it; the germline J gene fills it in. The J gene is TRBJ2-7, the V gene TRBV13; D may be TRBD2 (6 bases). In germline, CDR1 is PRHDT, CDR2 FYEKMQ (reference sequence). V was pared by 5 bases and J by 0 bases, with 14 bases between. CDR3 length: 15 residues. The CDR3 here is CASSPSGRSSYEQYF. The part of the CDR3 DNA that was read is TGTGCCAGCAGCCCCTCGGGGAGGTCCTCCTACGAG.

This clone was detected ten times or more. CDR3 DNA, as far as it was read: TGCAGTGCCACTGACAGACTCTCCTACGAG. This gives the protein CSATDRLSYE. In full, the CDR3 reads CSATDRLSYEQYF. The chain recombines TRBV20-1 with TRBJ2-7, with D maybe TRBD1 (5 bases). Sequencing ends 3 residues short of the CDR3 end; the germline J gene provides the rest. Deletions cut 6 bases from V and 0 bases from J, with 12 bases between. CDR3 length: 13 amino acids. CDR1 is DFQATT and CDR2 is SNEGSKA in the germline V gene (reference sequence).

In this sample, this clone turned up many times. Sequencing ends 3 residues short of the CDR3 end; the germline J gene provides the rest. The V call is TRBV18, the J call TRBJ2-6; 9 nucleotides agree with TRBD1. The trim removed 3 bases at V and 0 bases at J, leaving 3 bases unmatched. CDR1 and CDR2 (germline): KGHSH, LQKENI. This CDR3 has 17 residues. The CDR3 reads CASSPGQGPSGANVLTF. Incomplete CDR3 DNA: TGTGCCAGCTCACCGGGACAGGGCCCCTCTGGGGCCAACGTC. Drawing the rest from reference TRBV18 and TRBJ2-6, the complete variable domain is NAGVMQNPRHLVRRRGQEARLRCSPMKGHSHVYWYRQLPEEGLKFMVYLQKENIIDESGMPKERFSAEFPKEGPSILRIQQVVRGDSAAYFCASSPGQGPSGANVLTFGAGSRLTVL.

This clone was detected a few times. Sequencing ends 3 residues short of the CDR3 end; the germline J gene provides the rest. The chain joins TRBV19 to TRBJ2-2; 10 bases match TRBD1. The CDR3 totals 17 residues. CDR1 and CDR2 from the germline V gene are LNHDA and SQIVND (reference sequence). The sequenced part of the CDR3 DNA is TGTGCCAGTACTACCCGGGACAGGGGTAGAACTAATGAAAAG. It yields the protein CASTTRDRGRTNEK. The complete CDR3 protein is CASTTRDRGRTNEKLFF.

This clone showed up many times. The CDR3 end lies 3 residues beyond the end of the read and is filled in from the germline J gene. This chain uses TRBV12-3 or TRBV12-4 with TRBJ2-5; D gene ambiguous. Trimming cost V 3 bases and J 5 bases, with 7 bases left between them. The CDR3 has 12 residues. The sequenced CDR3 bases are TGTGCCAGCAGTTTCCAAATGGAGACC. Protein sequence: CASSFQMET. The full CDR3 is CASSFQMETQYF.

This clone showed up many times. The read terminates 3 residues before the CDR3 end, so the remaining end is supplied by the germline J gene. This chain uses TRBV20-1 with TRBJ2-1; D not certain. Between the trimmed V and J ends, which lost 3 bases and 5 bases, there was a span of 8 bases. Germline V CDR1 and CDR2: DFQATT, SNEGSKA (reference sequence). CDR3 length: 12 residues. CDR3 DNA, as far as it was read: TGCAGTGCTAGGATTAGGGACAATGAG. Its translation: CSARIRDNE. The full CDR3 protein is CSARIRDNEQFF.

This clone was seen at least ten times. The CDR3 end falls 3 residues outside the read, so it is completed with the germline J gene. The genes are TRBV30 and TRBJ1-4, with unresolved D. CDR1 and CDR2 from the germline V gene are GTSNPN and SVGIG (reference sequence). The CDR3 totals 11 residues. Trimming removed 6 bases at V and 3 bases at J, with 5 bases between. CDR3 in amino acids: CACGPNEKLFF. The part of the CDR3 DNA that was read is TGTGCCTGTGGGCCTAATGAAAAA. Using reference TRBV30 and TRBJ1-4 for the parts outside the CDR3, the full variable domain is SQTIHQWPATLVQPVGSPLSLECTVEGTSNPNLYWYRQAAGRGLQLLFYSVGIGQISSEVPQNLSASRPQDRQFILSSKKLLLSDSGFYLCACGPNEKLFFGSGTQLSVL.

The table lists this clone with many counts. The sequence runs out 3 residues before the end of the CDR3; the remainder is reconstructed from the germline J gene. The J gene is TRBJ1-5, the V gene TRBV4-1; 10 nucleotides line up with TRBD1. Per germline, CDR1 MGHRA and CDR2 YSYEKL. Trimming cost V 1 base and J 5 bases; bases outside gene matches: 5. CDR3 size: 16 residues. The sequenced CDR3 bases are TGCGCCAGCAGCCAAGTTATGGGACAGGGGTATCAGCCC. The encoded protein is CASSQVMGQGYQP. The CDR3 in full is CASSQVMGQGYQPQHF.

This clone has just a few counts. The read gets to within 3 residues of the CDR3 end, and the germline J gene fills in the rest. The chain joins TRBV2 to TRBJ2-1, with 10 bases identical to TRBD2. This CDR3 contains 15 residues. Germline V gene data show CDR1 as SNHLY and CDR2 as FYNNEI. V gave up 6 bases and J gave up 2 bases; unmatched junction bases: 4. This CDR3 is CASRATSGPYNEQFF. Partial CDR3 DNA: TGTGCCAGCAGGGCGACTAGCGGGCCCTACAATGAG.

This clone was seen at least ten times. Coverage ceases 3 residues before the CDR3 finishes, and the germline J gene fills in the end. This chain links TRBV20-1 with TRBJ2-2, with D tentatively TRBD2 (6 bases). The CDR3 covers 13 residues. V lost 6 bases and J 7 bases, leaving 15 bases between the germline ends. Per germline, CDR1 DFQATT and CDR2 SNEGSKA (reference sequence). The sequenced part of the CDR3 DNA is TGCAGTGCCCTCCCCCGGAGGGGCGGGGAG. Translating gives CSALPRRGGE. In full, the CDR3 is CSALPRRGGELFF.

This clone was counted ten times or more. The read gets to within 3 residues of the CDR3 end, and the germline J gene fills in the rest. The chain employs TRBV7-2 and TRBJ2-2; D gene ambiguous. With 1 base removed from V and 5 bases from J, the gap between germline ends came to 8 bases. CDR3 length: 14 amino acids. From germline, CDR1 is SGHTA and CDR2 FQGNSA. The CDR3 spells CASSLVATTGELFF. The sequenced part of the CDR3 DNA is TGTGCCAGCAGCTTAGTGGCCACAACCGGGGAG.

Turning to this clone: The read is 3 residues too short to cover the CDR3 end, so that end is filled in from the germline J gene. The rearrangement uses TRBV29-1 and TRBJ2-7; D possibly corresponds to TRBD1 (5 bases). V was cut by 6 bases and J by 6 bases, with 18 bases left in between. The CDR3 is made up of 13 amino acids. Germline CDR1 is SQVTM and CDR2 is ANQGSEA. CDR3: CSVLRGFPGEQYF. CDR3 DNA (partial): TGCAGCGTCCTAAGGGGTTTTCCTGGCGAG.